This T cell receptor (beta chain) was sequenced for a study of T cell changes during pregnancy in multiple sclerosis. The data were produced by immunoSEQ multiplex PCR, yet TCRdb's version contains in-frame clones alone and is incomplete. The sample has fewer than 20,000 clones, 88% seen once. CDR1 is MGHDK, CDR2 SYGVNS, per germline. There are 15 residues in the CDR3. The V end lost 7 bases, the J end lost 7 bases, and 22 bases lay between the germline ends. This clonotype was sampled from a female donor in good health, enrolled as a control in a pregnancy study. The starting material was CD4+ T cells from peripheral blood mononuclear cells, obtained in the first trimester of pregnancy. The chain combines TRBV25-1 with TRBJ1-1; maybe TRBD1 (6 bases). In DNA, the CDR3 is TGTGCCAGCATGGACAGTACAGGACCTGGGGGTGAAGCTTTCTTT. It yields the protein CASMDSTGPGGEAFF.